This is a list of T cell receptor beta chains from one sample in a study of OX40 agonist ivuxolimab in advanced cancers. The assay was immunoSEQ multiplex PCR, and TCRdb's table has in-frame clones only and misses some. The top ten clones hold about 0.59% of a sample with just over 60,000 clones, around 90% of them seen once. The sample here was CD4+ or CD8+ T cells sorted from blood, taken in a trial of the OX40 agonist ivuxolimab. Receptors originate from an adult with an advanced solid tumor such as melanoma, head and neck, liver or kidney cancer. Each CDR3 is given with its conserved first and last residue. Not every row has a clone size; where given, it reads once, few, many or a size class.

TRBJ2-2	.	TRBV7-3	CASSLGGRSTGELFF
TRBJ1-1	.	TRBV6-5	CASSYGLMNTEAFF
TRBJ1-5	few	TRBV21-1	CASSTQGGLRGPNQPQHF
TRBJ2-7	.	TRBV6-5	CASRPLITGPSEQYF
TRBJ1-1	.	TRBV25-1	CASSEREGRAFF
TRBJ1-4	.	TRBV4-1	CASSQGEGAPEKLFF
TRBJ2-1	.	TRBV30	CAWSEGQTLNEQFF
TRBJ2-3	.	TRBV5-5	CASSSRSGAGTDTQYF
TRBJ2-3	.	TRBV7-2	CASSQTSIDTQYF
TRBJ2-5	.	TRBV10-3	CAISEASDQETQYF
TRBJ2-7	.	TRBV19	CASRTSGGGYEQYF
TRBJ1-4	.	TRBV15	CATSGDRPRLFF
TRBJ2-1	.	TRBV5-1	CASSSARAGTNEQFF
TRBJ2-5	.	TRBV6-5	CASSYGLQETQYF
TRBJ2-1	.	TRBV9	CASSTEAGGPNEQFF
TRBJ1-2	.	TRBV6-5	CASRNGQNGYTF
TRBJ2-2	.	TRBV6-5	CASSYPPNTGELFF
TRBJ1-2	.	TRBV30	CAWSARPLNYGYTF
TRBJ1-1	.	TRBV5-4	CASSRSDMGGPNTEAFF
TRBJ1-1	few	TRBV6-6	CATGPNTEAFF
TRBJ2-7	once	TRBV6-6	CASSYSGVGEQYF
TRBJ2-5	.	TRBV11-3	CASSLVGGLAETQYF
TRBJ1-4	.	TRBV4-1	CASSQVGQGDEKLFF
TRBJ1-5	once	TRBV5-3	CARSFAGFLRNQPQHF